This T cell receptor beta chain was sequenced in a study of CD8+CD57+ T cells in acquired aplastic anemia. Genomic DNA templated the TCR beta VDJ and CDR3 profiling. TCRdb re-called the reads with MiXCR, one entry per CDR3 protein. Of roughly 130,000 distinct CDR3 sequences in the sample, around 50% were seen once. The germline V gene has CDR1 SGHDN and CDR2 FVKESK. This CDR3 contains 14 residues. The V and J ends lost 2 bases and 0 bases respectively, with 6 bases between them. This clonotype showed up many times. The sequence was obtained from a human donor in good health, serving as a control. The rearrangement uses TRBV14 and TRBJ2-3; D is ambiguous. Sequencing input: sorted CD4+, CD8+, or CD8+CD57+ T cells (not recorded which) from PBMCs. The CDR3 loop reads CASSQQPSTDTQYF. The CDR3 nucleotides read TGTGCCAGCAGCCAACAGCCTAGCACAGATACGCAGTATTTT.